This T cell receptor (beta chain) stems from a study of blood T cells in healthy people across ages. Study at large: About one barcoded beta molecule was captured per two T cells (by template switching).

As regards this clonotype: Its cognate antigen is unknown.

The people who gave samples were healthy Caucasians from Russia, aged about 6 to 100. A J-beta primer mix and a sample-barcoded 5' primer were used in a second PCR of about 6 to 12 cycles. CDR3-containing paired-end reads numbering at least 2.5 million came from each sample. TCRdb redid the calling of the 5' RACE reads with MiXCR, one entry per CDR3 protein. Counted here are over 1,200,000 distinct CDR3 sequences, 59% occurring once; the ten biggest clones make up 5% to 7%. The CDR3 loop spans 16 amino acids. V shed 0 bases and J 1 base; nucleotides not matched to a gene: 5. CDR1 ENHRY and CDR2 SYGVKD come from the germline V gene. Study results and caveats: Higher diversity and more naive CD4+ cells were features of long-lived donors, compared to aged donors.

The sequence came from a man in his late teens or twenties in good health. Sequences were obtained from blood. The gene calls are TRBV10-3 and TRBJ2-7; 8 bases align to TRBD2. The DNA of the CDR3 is TGTGCCATCAGTGAGTCCTTCGGGACTAGATCCTACGAGCAGTACTTC. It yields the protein CAISESFGTRSYEQYF.